Listed below are T cell receptor beta chains from one sample, sequenced in a study of blood T cell repertoires in COVID-19. TCRdb's copy holds only in-frame clones and misses some; the assay was immunoSEQ multiplex PCR. The data show about 190,000 clones, around 76% seen once. Sequenced: peripheral blood. These receptors originate from a woman aged 55-69 years with COVID-19, enrolled during active disease. CDR3s include the opening cysteine and the closing phenylalanine or tryptophan. D genes are given only for firm matches. Not all rows give a size; the values are once, few, many and, for expanded clones, a class.

TRBD2 | TRBJ2-7 | NA | TRBV19 | CASSGGRGAYEQYF | TGTGCCAGTAGTGGCGGGAGAGGTGCCTACGAGCAGTACTTC
TRBD2 | TRBJ2-5 | NA | TRBV10-3 | CAISDRSAGGLTETQYF | TGTGCCATCAGTGATCGTTCAGCGGGGGGGCTGACAGAGACCCAGTACTTC
TRBD1 | TRBJ1-2 | NA | TRBV18 | CASSPQTGSNYGYTF | TGTGCCAGCTCACCTCAGACAGGGTCTAACTATGGCTACACCTTC
NA | TRBJ1-3 | NA | TRBV9 | CASSQDTSGNTIYF | TGTGCCAGCAGCCAGGACACTTCTGGAAACACCATATATTTT
NA | TRBJ1-6 | NA | TRBV4-1 | CASSQGQGRLNSPLHF | TGCGCCAGCAGCCAAGGTCAGGGCCGGTTGAATTCACCCCTCCACTTT
NA | TRBJ2-7 | few | TRBV7-2 | CASSLAASGVEQYF | TGTGCCAGCAGCTTAGCAGCATCAGGGGTCGAGCAGTACTTC
NA | TRBJ1-5 | NA | TRBV19 | CASSIPRKNQPQHF | TGTGCCAGTAGTATTCCCAGGAAGAATCAGCCCCAGCATTTT
NA | TRBJ1-1 | NA | TRBV11-2 | CASSFARGSTEAFF | TGTGCCAGCAGCTTCGCGCGGGGGAGCACTGAAGCTTTCTTT
TRBD2 | TRBJ2-3 | NA | TRBV2 | CASSDWTSGRADTQYF | TGTGCCAGCAGTGATTGGACTAGCGGGAGGGCAGATACGCAGTATTTT
NA | TRBJ1-1 | NA | TRBV19 | CASSKREGGNTEAFF | TGTGCCAGTAGCAAGCGGGAGGGAGGGAACACTGAAGCTTTCTTT
TRBD1 | TRBJ2-7 | once | TRBV15 | CATSRAGTGDNEQYF | TGTGCCACCAGCAGAGCCGGGACAGGAGACAACGAGCAGTACTTC
NA | TRBJ1-1 | NA | TRBV7-9 | CASSPSGGSPFF | TGTGCCAGCAGCCCCTCGGGAGGGTCCCCTTTCTTT
NA | TRBJ2-3 | NA | TRBV6-1 | CASSERGGGPYGTDTQYF | TGTGCCAGCAGTGAAAGGGGGGGAGGCCCTTACGGCACAGATACGCAGTATTTT
TRBD1 | TRBJ1-1 | once | TRBV6-5 | CASRVEGQEYTEAFF | TGTGCCAGCAGGGTGGAGGGACAGGAATACACTGAAGCTTTCTTT
NA | TRBJ1-2 | NA | TRBV7-3 | CASSLSPNNYGYTF | TGTGCCAGCAGCTTAAGTCCTAATAACTATGGCTACACCTTC
NA | TRBJ1-1 | NA | TRBV6-5 | CATHPGLAEAFF | TGTGCCACCCACCCGGGACTCGCTGAAGCTTTCTTT
TRBD2 | TRBJ2-1 | NA | TRBV7-3 | CASSSGLAGGSYNEQFF | TGTGCCAGCAGCTCCGGACTAGCGGGGGGTTCCTACAATGAGCAGTTCTTC
NA | TRBJ2-2 | NA | TRBV19 | CASSIQGQPPGELFF | TGTGCCAGTAGTATCCAGGGGCAGCCTCCCGGGGAGCTGTTTTTT
TRBD2 | TRBJ2-1 | once | TRBV24-1 | CATSDSRLRRGRAGYEQFF | TGTGCCACCAGTGATTCCCGGTTGCGACGCGGGAGGGCCGGGTATGAGCAGTTCTTC
NA | TRBJ1-4 | NA | TRBV6-5 | CASTKRTAGNEKLFF | TGTGCCAGCACCAAAAGGACAGCTGGTAATGAAAAACTGTTTTTT
TRBD1 | TRBJ1-1 | once | TRBV11-2 | CASSLRPGTGVDTEAFF | TGTGCCAGCAGCCTCCGTCCCGGGACAGGGGTTGACACTGAAGCTTTCTTT
NA | TRBJ2-1 | NA | TRBV5-6 | CASSPGPSAYNEQFF | TGTGCCAGCAGCCCTGGCCCTAGCGCCTACAATGAGCAGTTCTTC
NA | TRBJ1-5 | NA | TRBV6-1 | CASSEQGNQPQHF | TGTGCCAGCAGTGAACAGGGGAATCAGCCCCAGCATTTT
NA | TRBJ2-7 | once | TRBV10-1 | CASSEPKEPSAYEQYF | TGCGCCAGCAGTGAACCCAAGGAGCCCTCGGCCTACGAGCAGTACTTC
TRBD2 | TRBJ2-1 | NA | TRBV11-1 | CASSLSGTSGNEQFF | TGTGCCAGCAGCTTGTCCGGGACTAGCGGAAATGAGCAGTTCTTC
TRBD2 | TRBJ2-5 | NA | TRBV2 | CASRGPSGRGGTQYF | TGTGCCAGCAGGGGGCCTAGCGGGAGGGGAGGGACCCAGTACTTC
TRBD1 | TRBJ2-2 | NA | TRBV18 | CASSRQGARTGELFF | TGTGCCAGCTCACGACAGGGGGCGAGGACCGGGGAGCTGTTTTTT
NA | TRBJ1-3 | NA | TRBV9 | CASSVVAGSGNTIYF | TGTGCCAGCAGCGTAGTGGCAGGCTCTGGAAACACCATATATTTT
NA | TRBJ2-3 | NA | TRBV5-1 | CASSLLQGFTDTQYF | TGCGCCAGCAGCTTGCTACAGGGATTCACAGATACGCAGTATTTT
NA | TRBJ2-7 | NA | TRBV3-1/TRBV3-2 | CASSRMGAGEQYF | TGTGCCAGCAGCCGTATGGGGGCCGGCGAGCAGTACTTC
TRBD1 | TRBJ1-4 | NA | TRBV3-1/TRBV3-2 | CASSRRQGVSADNEKLFF | TGTGCCAGCAGCCGAAGACAGGGGGTTTCAGCAGATAATGAAAAACTGTTTTTT
NA | TRBJ1-3 | NA | TRBV21-1 | CASSKTGQGGNTIYF | TGTGCCAGCAGCAAAACGGGACAGGGCGGAAACACCATATATTTT
NA | TRBJ2-5 | once | TRBV14 | CASSQALQVQETQYF | TGTGCCAGCAGCCAAGCGCTCCAGGTACAAGAGACCCAGTACTTC
NA | TRBJ1-2 | NA | TRBV5-4 | CASSLGGGVVNYGYTF | TGTGCCAGCAGCTTGGGAGGAGGGGTTGTGAATTATGGCTACACCTTC
TRBD2 | TRBJ2-5 | many | TRBV4-3 | CASSQELTSGLSSETQYF | TGCGCCAGCAGCCAAGAGTTGACTAGCGGGCTCAGCAGCGAGACCCAGTACTTC
TRBD2 | TRBJ2-3 | once | TRBV4-3 | CASSLGKRETDTQYF | TGCGCCAGCAGCCTGGGGAAGCGGGAGACAGATACGCAGTATTTT
TRBD2 | TRBJ2-5 | NA | TRBV24-1 | CATSDLGREGLETQYF | TGTGCCACCAGTGATTTGGGGCGGGAGGGTCTGGAGACCCAGTACTTC
TRBD1 | TRBJ1-1 | few | TRBV27 | CASTSHRTGGNTEAFF | TGTGCCAGCACATCACATCGCACAGGGGGGAATACTGAAGCTTTCTTT
TRBD2 | TRBJ2-5 | NA | TRBV29-1 | CSVLAGGQGTQYF | TGCAGCGTGCTAGCGGGGGGGCAAGGGACCCAGTACTTC
NA | TRBJ2-5 | NA | TRBV2 | CASRVDRNQETQYF | TGTGCCAGCAGGGTTGACAGGAACCAAGAGACCCAGTACTTC
TRBD1 | TRBJ1-1 | NA | TRBV3-1/TRBV3-2 | CASSQVVTGGLGAFF | TGTGCCAGCAGCCAAGTTGTCACAGGGGGCTTGGGAGCTTTCTTT
TRBD1 | TRBJ1-2 | NA | TRBV6-4 | CASSDGQTGGRYGYTF | TGTGCCAGCAGTGACGGCCAGACAGGGGGGAGGTATGGCTACACCTTC
TRBD1 | TRBJ2-2 | NA | TRBV27 | CASSFGTGATGELFF | TGTGCCAGCAGTTTCGGGACAGGGGCCACCGGGGAGCTGTTTTTT
NA | TRBJ1-1 | NA | TRBV6-5 | CASSYPSGEAFF | TGTGCCAGCAGTTACCCGTCCGGGGAAGCTTTCTTT
NA | TRBJ1-4 | NA | TRBV28 | CASSFPATNEKLFF | TGTGCCAGCAGTTTCCCGGCAACTAATGAAAAACTGTTTTTT
TRBD1 | TRBJ2-7 | NA | TRBV7-2 | CASSLIGQDYEQYF | TGTGCCAGCAGCTTAATTGGACAGGACTACGAGCAGTACTTC